This T cell receptor beta chain stems from a study of cytomegalovirus exposure and HLA in healthy donors. Germline V gene data show CDR1 as DFQATT and CDR2 as SNEGSKA (reference sequence). The CDR3 loop spans 11 amino acids. The V gene lost 3 bases and the J gene lost 8 bases, with 8 bases spanning the gap. A multiplex PCR was run with 60 Vbeta primers and 13 Jbeta primers. The method was immunoSEQ multiplex PCR; TCRdb's version includes in-frame clones alone and lacks a portion of them. The table shows 55,000 to 80,000 clones, with 75% occurring only once. This sequence originates from a woman aged 40-49 years in good health and CMV-seropositive. The chain joins TRBV20-1 to TRBJ2-1; D is ambiguous. The sample taken for sequencing was PBMCs. CDR3 DNA sequence: TGCAGTGCTAGTTACTTGGATGAGCAGTTCTTC. As protein: CSASYLDEQFF.